These 21 T cell receptor beta chains were all obtained from the same sample, sequenced in a study of shared clonotypes between healthy human individuals. The assay was immunoSEQ multiplex PCR, and TCRdb's table has in-frame clones only and misses some. This table holds about 450,000 clones, roughly 85% found once. Sequenced material: PBMCs. Receptor source: a middle-aged woman in good health. Some clones in this sample may be carry-over from other donors' samples.

This chain connects TRBV6-1 to TRBJ1-3; no clear D. Germline V lookup: CDR1 MNHNS, CDR2 SASEGT. V dropped 6 bases and J dropped 0 bases, with 6 bases sitting between them. The CDR3 sequence is 13 residues long. CDR3 DNA: TGTGCCAGCAGGTGGCCCTCTGGAAACACCATATATTTT. The encoded protein is CASRWPSGNTIYF.

The chain recombines TRBV7-9 with TRBJ2-5; 13 bases map to TRBD2. Gene TRBJ2-7 matches the end of the DNA better, so the J call may be wrong. The CDR3 is made up of 15 amino acids. Per germline, CDR1 SEHNR and CDR2 FQNEAQ (reference sequence). Here the CDR3 DNA reads TGTGCCAGCAGCACCCGGACTAGCGGGAGCGACGAGCAGTACTTC. This gives the protein CASSTRTSGSDEQYF.

The chain carries TRBV4-2 and TRBJ2-1; D perhaps matches TRBD1 (5 bases). CDR3 size: 11 residues. The V gene lost 5 bases and the J gene lost 14 bases, with 13 bases spanning the gap. The germline CDR1 and CDR2 sequences are LGHNA and YNFKEQ. CDR3 sequence (DNA): TGTGCCAGCAGCTTGGGCCCAGGGAAGTTCTTC. Protein: CASSLGPGKFF.

The chain employs TRBV5-4 and TRBJ2-7; TRBD2 matches 11 bases. The CDR3 extends over 16 amino acids. Germline V gene sequence: CDR1 SGHNT, CDR2 YYREEE (reference sequence). Losses at the gene ends were 0 bases for V and 2 bases for J; bases not matched to a gene: 4. In DNA, the CDR3 is TGTGCCAGCAGCTTGGTCCTAGCGGGAGGAACCTACGAGCAGTACTTC. Amino acids: CASSLVLAGGTYEQYF. Complete variable domain (other parts from reference TRBV5-4 and TRBJ2-7): ETGVTQSPTHLIKTRGQQVTLRCSSQSGHNTVSWYQQALGQGPQFIFQYYREEENGRGNFPPRFSGLQFPNYSSELNVNALELDDSALYLCASSLVLAGGTYEQYFGPGTRLTVT.

V gene TRBV28 combines with J gene TRBJ2-1; 7 bases are a match to TRBD1. The germline V gene encodes CDR1 MDHEN and CDR2 SYDVKM. The V segment lost 3 bases and the J segment 15 bases; nucleotides outside the gene matches: 8. The CDR3 has 12 amino acids. The CDR3 loop reads CASSFPDRVLFF. The CDR3, as DNA: TGTGCCAGCAGTTTCCCAGACAGGGTCTTGTTCTTC.

The chain links TRBV4-2 to TRBJ1-2, with D perhaps TRBD1 (6 bases). The CDR3 is 15 residues long. With 0 bases removed from V and 6 bases from J, the gap between germline ends came to 14 bases. Germline V gene sequence: CDR1 LGHNA, CDR2 YNFKEQ. DNA for the CDR3: TGTGCCAGCAGCCAAGAATACCAGGGGAGAGATGGCTACACCTTC. This sequence encodes CASSQEYQGRDGYTF.

The chain recombines TRBV6-5 with TRBJ1-1, with TRBD1 as a possible D gene (5 bases). Germline CDR1 and CDR2: MNHEY and SVGAGI. CDR3 size: 13 residues. Between the trimmed V and J ends, which lost 5 bases and 2 bases, there was a span of 9 bases. The CDR3 nucleotides are TGTGCCAGCAGTCCAGGGAGAAACACTGAAGCTTTCTTT. Translated: CASSPGRNTEAFF.

The chain links TRBV1 to TRBJ1-5; the D segment call TRBD1 is taken from the table without a DNA check. TRBV1 is given as a pseudogene. This CDR3 has 18 residues. CDR3 sequence reads: CTSSQGGPTGISNQPQHF. The CDR3 nucleotides read TGCACCAGCAGCCAAGGAGGGCCGACAGGGATAAGCAATCAGCCCCAGCATTTT.

The genes are TRBV6-1 and TRBJ2-5, with a possible D match to TRBD1 (5 bases). The CDR3 runs 14 residues. From germline, CDR1 is MNHNS and CDR2 SASEGT. V lost 0 bases and J lost 5, with 10 bases in between. CDR3 nucleotide sequence: TGTGCCAGCAGTGAAGCGGGGCTCCCTGAGACCCAGTACTTC. Translated, it gives CASSEAGLPETQYF.

The chain joins TRBV6-6 to TRBJ2-3; D gene uncertain. V dropped 6 bases and J dropped 5 bases, with 9 bases sitting between them. Per germline, CDR1 MNHNY and CDR2 SVGAGI (reference sequence). The CDR3 has 12 amino acids. This CDR3 reads CASSQLGDTQYF. CDR3 DNA: TGTGCCAGCAGCCAGCTAGGAGATACGCAGTATTTT.

This clone occurred a few times. This chain links TRBV28 with TRBJ1-5; D perhaps matches TRBD1 (5 bases). Germline CDR1 reads MDHEN; CDR2 reads SYDVKM. CDR3 length: 17 amino acids. Trimming took off 1 base at V and 0 bases at J, with 13 bases between the two ends. Here the CDR3 reads CASSLSLAGHSNQPQHF. CDR3 DNA sequence: TGTGCCAGCAGTTTATCGTTGGCAGGGCATAGCAATCAGCCCCAGCATTTT.

V gene TRBV18 combines with J gene TRBJ2-1, with a possible D match to TRBD2 (5 bases). The germline V gene encodes CDR1 KGHSH and CDR2 LQKENI. The ends were cut back, 2 bases at V and 7 bases at J, with 9 bases in the middle. This CDR3 spans 13 amino acids. In nucleotides, the CDR3 is TGTGCCAGCTCACCAGTGGGAGATAATGAGCAGTTCTTC. This gives the protein CASSPVGDNEQFF.

The chain joins TRBV30 to TRBJ1-3, with 8 positions matching TRBD1. Losses at the gene ends were 2 bases for V and 12 bases for J; bases not matched to a gene: 12. This CDR3 is 14 amino acids long. CDR1 is GTSNPN, CDR2 SVGIG, per germline (reference sequence). The CDR3 DNA is TGTGCCTGGAGTCCCGGGACAGGCCAACACAGCATATATTTT. Its protein is CAWSPGTGQHSIYF.

This clone was counted a few times. The rearrangement uses TRBV10-2 and TRBJ1-5; weak D call: TRBD1 (5 bases). Germline loops: CDR1 WSHSY, CDR2 SAAADI. This CDR3 spans 14 amino acids. The ends were cut back, 2 bases at V and 5 bases at J, with 10 bases in the middle. Here the CDR3 DNA reads TGCGCCAGCAGTGAGGGGGGAGGCGATCAGCCCCAGCATTTT. It yields the protein CASSEGGGDQPQHF.

CDR3 DNA sequence: TGTGCCAGCAGTTCTAATCACTACGAGCAGTACTTC. It encodes CASSSNHYEQYF. The chain combines TRBV27 with TRBJ2-7; D gene uncertain. CDR1 is MNHEY and CDR2 is SMNVEV in the germline V gene (reference sequence). The CDR3 consists of 12 residues. Trimming left V 4 bases short and J 3 bases short, with 7 bases between.

The V and J genes are TRBV30 and TRBJ1-4, with D possibly being TRBD1 (5 bases). Germline V gene lookup returns CDR1 GTSNPN and CDR2 SVGIG (reference sequence). The CDR3 is made up of 14 amino acids. V lost 5 bases to trimming and J lost 4 bases, with 14 bases between them. CDR3 loop: CAWHVQGLNEKLFF. CDR3 coding DNA: TGTGCCTGGCACGTCCAGGGACTTAATGAAAAACTGTTTTTT. Drawing the rest from reference TRBV30 and TRBJ1-4, the complete variable domain is SQTIHQWPATLVQPVGSPLSLECTVEGTSNPNLYWYRQAAGRGLQLLFYSVGIGQISSEVPQNLSASRPQDRQFILSSKKLLLSDSGFYLCAWHVQGLNEKLFFGSGTQLSVL.

The chain couples TRBV2 to TRBJ2-2, with D perhaps matching TRBD2 (5 bases). The CDR3 spans 15 residues. Germline CDR1 SNHLY, CDR2 FYNNEI. V was trimmed by 7 bases and J by 3 bases, leaving 15 bases between them. The CDR3 DNA follows: TGTGCCAGCACTTTAGACCCCGGGGACACCGGGGAGCTGTTTTTT. Translated, it gives CASTLDPGDTGELFF.

The CDR3: CASSYDSENIQYF. The CDR3 nucleotides read TGTGCCAGCAGTTACGATTCAGAAAACATTCAGTACTTC. This chain links TRBV6-6 with TRBJ2-4; D remains ambiguous. Germline V CDR1 and CDR2: MNHNY, SVGAGI (reference sequence). Between the trimmed V and J ends, which lost 2 bases and 5 bases, there was a span of 7 bases. The CDR3 length is 13 residues.

V and J are TRBV18 and TRBJ2-1; D may be TRBD2 (5 bases). Germline V lookup: CDR1 KGHSH, CDR2 LQKENI. The ends were cut back, 2 bases at V and 5 bases at J, with 10 bases in the middle. CDR3 length equals 14 residues. Here the CDR3 reads CASSPGGYNNEQFF. CDR3 nucleotides: TGTGCCAGCTCACCAGGCGGGTATAACAATGAGCAGTTCTTC.

The chain recombines TRBV18 with TRBJ2-7; no reliable D call. Trimming took 4 bases from V and 2 from J, leaving 12 bases between them. Germline values: CDR1 KGHSH, CDR2 LQKENI. The CDR3 totals 14 residues. CDR3 amino acids: CASSLQPQTYEQYF. The CDR3 nucleotides are TGTGCCAGCTCACTTCAACCTCAGACCTACGAGCAGTACTTC.

A remark on this clone: In the same sample, other DNA sequences code for this CDR3. The genes are TRBV19 and TRBJ1-5; a weak D match, TRBD1 (6 bases). The CDR3 runs 14 residues. V was trimmed by 8 bases and J by 2 bases, leaving 13 bases between them. Germline CDR1 reads LNHDA; CDR2 reads SQIVND (reference sequence). CDR3 DNA: TGTGCCAGTTCACCCAGGGGAGGCAATCAGCCCCAGCATTTT. It is translated as CASSPRGGNQPQHF.